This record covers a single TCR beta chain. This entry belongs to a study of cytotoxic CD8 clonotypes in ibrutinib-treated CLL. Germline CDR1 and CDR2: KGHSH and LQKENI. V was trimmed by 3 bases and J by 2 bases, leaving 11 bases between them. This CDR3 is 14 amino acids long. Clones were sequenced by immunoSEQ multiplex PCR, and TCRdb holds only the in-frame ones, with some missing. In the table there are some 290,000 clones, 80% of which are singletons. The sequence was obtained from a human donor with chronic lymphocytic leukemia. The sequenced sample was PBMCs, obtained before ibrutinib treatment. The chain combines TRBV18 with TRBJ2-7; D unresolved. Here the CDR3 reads CASSPIGGAYEQYF. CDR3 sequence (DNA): TGTGCCAGCTCACCGATTGGTGGGGCCTACGAGCAGTACTTC.